This T cell receptor beta chain was captured in a study of cytomegalovirus exposure and HLA in healthy donors. With regard to this clone: The antigen is unknown.

Findings of the study overall: The classifier reportedly diagnosed cytomegalovirus status with high specificity and sensitivity.

The germline V gene encodes CDR1 SGDLS and CDR2 YYNGEE. The germline V and J ends were trimmed by 4 bases and 9 bases, with 8 bases remaining between them. The length of the CDR3 is 11 residues. Clones were read by immunoSEQ multiplex PCR, and TCRdb kept only the in-frame ones, dropping some. Of 120,000 or so clones in the sample, around 90% are singletons; the top ten hold less than 2%. The chain couples TRBV9 to TRBJ2-1; unclear D gene. This clonotype was sampled from a woman under 30 in good health and CMV-seronegative. The sequencing sample was made of PBMCs. CDR3 in amino acids: CASSHPGEQFF. The CDR3 region has the DNA TGTGCCAGCAGCCACCCAGGTGAGCAGTTCTTC.